The clone carrying this TCR beta chain has only a few counts. The antigen is unknown. Germline is not matched at one junction end, which may reflect a read error. Germline V gene data show CDR1 as SGDLS and CDR2 as YYNGEE. This CDR3 has 14 residues. The data derive from a study of breast tumors, draining lymph nodes, adjacent tissues. Overall study results and limits: Tumor TCR diversity was below lymph nodes but above nontumor tissue. Data fit most tumor T cells coming from lymph node, expanding in tumor. Tumor and nontumor repertoires were significantly more similar in luminal-like than in basal-like breast cancer.

Via MiXCR, TCRdb re-called the multiplex PCR reads, giving one row per CDR3 protein. The top ten hold 8.4% of the sample, which has 70,000 or so distinct CDR3 sequences, approximately 45% seen once. The sequence derives from a female donor with breast cancer. Some clones in this sample may be carry-over from other donors' samples. The rearrangement links TRBV9 to TRBJ2-1; 9 positions agree with TRBD1. The sample comprised breast tumor tissue. CDR3 loop: CASSEQTGGNEQSF. The CDR3 coding sequence is TGTGCCAGCAGCGAGCAAACAGGGGGCAATGAGCAGTCCTTC.